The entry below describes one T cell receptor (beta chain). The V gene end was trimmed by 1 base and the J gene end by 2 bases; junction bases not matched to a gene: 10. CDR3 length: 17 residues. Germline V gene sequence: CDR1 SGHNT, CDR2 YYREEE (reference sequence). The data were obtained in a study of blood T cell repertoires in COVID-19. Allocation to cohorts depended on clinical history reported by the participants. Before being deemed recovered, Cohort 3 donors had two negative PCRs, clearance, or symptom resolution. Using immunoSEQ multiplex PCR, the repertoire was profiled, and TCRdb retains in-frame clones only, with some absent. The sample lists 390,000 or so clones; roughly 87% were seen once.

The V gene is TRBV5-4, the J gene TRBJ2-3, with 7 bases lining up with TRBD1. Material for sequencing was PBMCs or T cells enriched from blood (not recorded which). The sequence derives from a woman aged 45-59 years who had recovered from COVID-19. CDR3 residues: CASSLKLAGTATDTQYF. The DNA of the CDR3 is TGTGCCAGCAGCTTGAAGTTGGCCGGGACAGCCACAGATACGCAGTATTTT. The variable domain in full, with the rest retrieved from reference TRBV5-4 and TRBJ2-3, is ETGVTQSPTHLIKTRGQQVTLRCSSQSGHNTVSWYQQALGQGPQFIFQYYREEENGRGNFPPRFSGLQFPNYSSELNVNALELDDSALYLCASSLKLAGTATDTQYFGPGTRLTVL.